This TCR beta chain stems from a study of early T cells in non-severe SARS-CoV-2 infection. Across the whole study: Sequenced bulk RNA came from whole blood that was unsorted, and chains were unpaired. Study results and limitations: Lookups in VDJdb leaned toward anti-spike CD8 responses and missed private and CD4 specificities.

For this clonotype: What it binds is not known.

CDR1 DFQATT and CDR2 SNEGSKA come from the germline V gene (reference sequence). Trimming pared 6 bases from V and 5 bases from J, leaving 16 bases between. The CDR3 consists of 13 residues. Molecules of cDNA were individually given unique molecular identifiers that were attached to them. TCRdb reprocessed the 5' RACE reads with MiXCR, giving one entry per CDR3 protein. The sample has under 100,000 distinct CDR3 sequences; roughly an eighth are singletons. Material for sequencing was whole blood. The sequence derives from an adult who was a healthcare worker with PCR-confirmed SARS-CoV-2 infection or an uninfected control (not recorded which). The chain employs TRBV20-1 and TRBJ1-1, with D uncertain. The CDR3 coding sequence is TGCAGTGCCCAGAAGCAGGAATGGACTGAAGCTTTCTTT. As protein: CSAQKQEWTEAFF.